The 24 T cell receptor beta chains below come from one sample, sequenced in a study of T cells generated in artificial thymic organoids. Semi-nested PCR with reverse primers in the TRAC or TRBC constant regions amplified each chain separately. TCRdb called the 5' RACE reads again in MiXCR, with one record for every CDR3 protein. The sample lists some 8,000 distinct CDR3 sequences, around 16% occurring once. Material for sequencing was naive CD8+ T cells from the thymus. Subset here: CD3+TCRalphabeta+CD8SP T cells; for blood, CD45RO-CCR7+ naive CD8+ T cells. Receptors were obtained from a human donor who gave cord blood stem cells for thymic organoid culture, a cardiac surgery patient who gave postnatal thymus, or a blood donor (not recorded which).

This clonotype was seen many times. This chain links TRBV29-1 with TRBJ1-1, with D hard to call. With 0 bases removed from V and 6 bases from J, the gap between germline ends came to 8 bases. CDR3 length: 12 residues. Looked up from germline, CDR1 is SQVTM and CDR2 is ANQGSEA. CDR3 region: CSVEETVSEAFF. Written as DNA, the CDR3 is TGCAGCGTTGAAGAAACGGTGTCTGAAGCTTTCTTT.

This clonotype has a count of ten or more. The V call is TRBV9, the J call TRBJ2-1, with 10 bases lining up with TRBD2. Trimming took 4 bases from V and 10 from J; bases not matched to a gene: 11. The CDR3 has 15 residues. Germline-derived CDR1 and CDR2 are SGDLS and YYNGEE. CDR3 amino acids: CASSPSSGLALEQFF. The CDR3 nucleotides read TGTGCCAGCAGCCCCTCCTCGGGACTAGCGCTGGAGCAGTTCTTC.

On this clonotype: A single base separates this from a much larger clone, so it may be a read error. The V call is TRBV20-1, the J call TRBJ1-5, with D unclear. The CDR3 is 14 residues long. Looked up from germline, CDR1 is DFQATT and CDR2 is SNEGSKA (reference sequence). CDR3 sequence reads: CSTSRSYSNQPQHF. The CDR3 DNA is TGCAGTACTAGTCGTAGCTATAGCAATCAGCCCCAGCATTTT.

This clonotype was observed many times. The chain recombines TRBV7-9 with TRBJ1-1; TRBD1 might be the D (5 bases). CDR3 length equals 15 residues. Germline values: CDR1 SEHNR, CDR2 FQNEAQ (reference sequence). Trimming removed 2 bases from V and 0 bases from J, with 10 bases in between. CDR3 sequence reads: CASSLWQGVNTEAFF. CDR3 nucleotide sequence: TGTGCCAGCAGCTTATGGCAGGGTGTGAACACTGAAGCTTTCTTT.

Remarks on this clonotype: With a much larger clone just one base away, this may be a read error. The CDR3 bases are TGTGCTAGTGGTTCGGTAGGACCTACGAGGATCTACAATGAGCAGTTCTTC. It encodes CASGSVGPTRIYNEQFF. V gene TRBV12-5 combines with J gene TRBJ2-1; D gene ambiguous. The V end was cut by 4 bases, the J end by 3 bases, with 19 bases between. Germline lookup yields CDR1 LGHNT and CDR2 FRNRAP. There are 17 residues in the CDR3.

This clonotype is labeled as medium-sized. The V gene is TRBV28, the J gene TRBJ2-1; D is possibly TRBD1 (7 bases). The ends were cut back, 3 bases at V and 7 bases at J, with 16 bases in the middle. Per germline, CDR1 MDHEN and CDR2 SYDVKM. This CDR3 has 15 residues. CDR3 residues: CASSFLLQGGNEQFF. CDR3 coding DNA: TGTGCCAGCAGTTTCCTCCTCCAGGGGGGTAATGAGCAGTTCTTC.

As DNA, the CDR3 is TGTGCCAGCAGTCCTCGGACTAGCGGGAGGACGGCACCCTACGAGCAGTACTTC. Translating gives CASSPRTSGRTAPYEQYF. V usage is TRBV12-3 or TRBV12-4 and J usage is TRBJ2-7, with TRBD2 matching over 14 bases. V was clipped by 5 bases and J by 2 bases; unmatched bases: 11. The CDR3 runs 18 residues.

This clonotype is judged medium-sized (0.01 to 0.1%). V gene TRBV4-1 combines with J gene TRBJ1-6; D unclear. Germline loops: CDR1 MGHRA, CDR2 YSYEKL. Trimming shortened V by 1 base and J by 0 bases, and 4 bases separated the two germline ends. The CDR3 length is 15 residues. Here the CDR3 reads CASSQGSSYNSPLHF. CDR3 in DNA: TGCGCCAGCAGCCAAGGGAGCTCCTATAATTCACCCCTCCACTTT.

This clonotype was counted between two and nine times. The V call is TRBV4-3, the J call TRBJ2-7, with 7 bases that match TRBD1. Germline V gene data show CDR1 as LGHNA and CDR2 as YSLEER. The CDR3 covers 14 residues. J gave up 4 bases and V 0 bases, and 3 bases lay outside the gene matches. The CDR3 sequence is CASSQDPRGYEQYF. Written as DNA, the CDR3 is TGCGCCAGCAGCCAAGACCCCAGGGGGTACGAGCAGTACTTC.

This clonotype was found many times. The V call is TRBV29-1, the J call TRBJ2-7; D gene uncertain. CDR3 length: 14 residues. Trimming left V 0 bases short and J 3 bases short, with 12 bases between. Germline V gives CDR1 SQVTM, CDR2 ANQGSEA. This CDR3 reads CSVEDRASNYEQYF. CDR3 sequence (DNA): TGCAGCGTTGAAGATCGGGCCTCAAACTACGAGCAGTACTTC.

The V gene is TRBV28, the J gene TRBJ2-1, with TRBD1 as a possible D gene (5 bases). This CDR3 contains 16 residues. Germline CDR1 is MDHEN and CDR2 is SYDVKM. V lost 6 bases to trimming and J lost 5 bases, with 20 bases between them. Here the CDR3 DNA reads TGTGCCAGCAGCCCTAGGGGAAGGGCGCGGAACAATGAGCAGTTCTTC. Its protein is CASSPRGRARNNEQFF.

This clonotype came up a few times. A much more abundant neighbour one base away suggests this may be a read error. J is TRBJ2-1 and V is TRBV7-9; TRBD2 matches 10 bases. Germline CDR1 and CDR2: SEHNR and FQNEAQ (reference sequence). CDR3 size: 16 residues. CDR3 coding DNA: TGTGCCGGCAGCTTAGCGTCGCTAGCGGGAGAAGTTGAGCAGTTCTTC. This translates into CAGSLASLAGEVEQFF. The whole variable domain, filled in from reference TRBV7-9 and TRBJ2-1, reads DTGVSQNPRHKITKRGQNVTFRCDPISEHNRLYWYRQTLGQGPEFLTYFQNEAQLEKSRLLSDRFSAERPKGSFSTLEIQRTEQGDSAMYLCAGSLASLAGEVEQFFGPGTRLTVL.

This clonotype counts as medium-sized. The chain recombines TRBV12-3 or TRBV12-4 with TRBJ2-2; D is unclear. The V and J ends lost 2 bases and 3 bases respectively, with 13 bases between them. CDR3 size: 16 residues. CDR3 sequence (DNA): TGTGCCAGCAGTTTATGGCGTCACGGGTACACCGGGGAGCTGTTTTTT. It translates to CASSLWRHGYTGELFF.

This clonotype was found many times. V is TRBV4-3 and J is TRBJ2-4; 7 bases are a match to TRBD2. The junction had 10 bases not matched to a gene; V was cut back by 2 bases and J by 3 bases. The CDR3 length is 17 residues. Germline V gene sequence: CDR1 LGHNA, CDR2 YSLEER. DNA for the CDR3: TGCGCCAGCAGCCAACATCCTAGCGGAGGGAACAAAAACATTCAGTACTTC. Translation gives CASSQHPSGGNKNIQYF.

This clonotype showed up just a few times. For the CDR3, the DNA is TGCAGTGCTAGTTGGCTAGCGGGCCCCCCAAAACTTAACGAAAGGGATACAGATACGCAGTATTTT. Translated: CSASWLAGPPKLNERDTDTQYF. The chain is built from TRBV20-1 and TRBJ2-3, with 8 positions matching TRBD2. Germline V gene sequence: CDR1 DFQATT, CDR2 SNEGSKA (reference sequence). The V and J ends lost 3 bases and 3 bases, in that order; junction bases with no gene match: 29. This CDR3 is built from 22 residues.

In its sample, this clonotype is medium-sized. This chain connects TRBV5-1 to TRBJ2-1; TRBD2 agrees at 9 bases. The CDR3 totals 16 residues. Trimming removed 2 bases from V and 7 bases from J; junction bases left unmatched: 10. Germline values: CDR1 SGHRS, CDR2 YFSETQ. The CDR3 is CASSFLAGVAVNEQFF. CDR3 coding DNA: TGCGCCAGCAGCTTCTTAGCGGGAGTGGCGGTAAATGAGCAGTTCTTC.

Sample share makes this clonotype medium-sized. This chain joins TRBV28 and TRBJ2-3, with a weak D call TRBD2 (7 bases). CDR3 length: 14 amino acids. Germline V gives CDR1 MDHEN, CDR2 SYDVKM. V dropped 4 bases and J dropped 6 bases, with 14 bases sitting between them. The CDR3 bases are TGTGCCAGCAGTTGGGGGGGGGGCTTGGATACGCAGTATTTT. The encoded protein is CASSWGGGLDTQYF.

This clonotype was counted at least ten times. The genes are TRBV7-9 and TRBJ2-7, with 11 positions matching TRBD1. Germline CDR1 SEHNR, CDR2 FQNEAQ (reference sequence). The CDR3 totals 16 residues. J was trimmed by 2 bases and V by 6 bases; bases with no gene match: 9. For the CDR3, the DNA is TGTGCCAGCAGACCCTCGCCGGGACAGGGGGCCTACGAGCAGTACTTC. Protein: CASRPSPGQGAYEQYF.

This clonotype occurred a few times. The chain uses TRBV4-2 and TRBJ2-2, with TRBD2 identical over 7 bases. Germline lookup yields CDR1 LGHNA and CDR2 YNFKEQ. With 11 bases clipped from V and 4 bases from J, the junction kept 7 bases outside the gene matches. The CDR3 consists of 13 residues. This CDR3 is CAAEGGITGELFF. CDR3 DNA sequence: TGTGCCGCCGAGGGAGGGATCACCGGGGAGCTGTTTTTT.

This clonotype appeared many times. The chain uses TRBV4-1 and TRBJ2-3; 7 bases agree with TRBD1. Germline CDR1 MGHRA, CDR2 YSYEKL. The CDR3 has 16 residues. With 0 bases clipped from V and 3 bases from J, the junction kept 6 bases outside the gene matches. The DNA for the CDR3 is TGCGCCAGCAGCCAAGAACCAGGGGGAAGAACAGATACGCAGTATTTT. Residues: CASSQEPGGRTDTQYF.

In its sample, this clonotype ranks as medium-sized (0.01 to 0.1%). Here the CDR3 reads CASSPFSRRETQYF. The CDR3 DNA reads as TGTGCCAGCAGTCCCTTTTCCAGGAGGGAGACCCAGTACTTC. The chain recombines TRBV12-3 or TRBV12-4 with TRBJ2-5, with D possibly being TRBD2 (5 bases). This CDR3 contains 14 residues. V was clipped by 5 bases and J by 5 bases, with 15 bases between them.

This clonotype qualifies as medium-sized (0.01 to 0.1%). CDR3 protein: CASSVKRTAVGGYTF. CDR3 nucleotide sequence: TGTGCCAGCAGCGTAAAAAGGACAGCGGTAGGCGGCTACACCTTC. The rearrangement joins TRBV3-1 to TRBJ1-2, with D possibly being TRBD1 (6 bases). V was clipped by 5 bases and J by 8 bases, with 21 bases between them. Germline V lookup: CDR1 LGHDT, CDR2 YNNKEL (reference sequence). This CDR3 comprises 15 residues.

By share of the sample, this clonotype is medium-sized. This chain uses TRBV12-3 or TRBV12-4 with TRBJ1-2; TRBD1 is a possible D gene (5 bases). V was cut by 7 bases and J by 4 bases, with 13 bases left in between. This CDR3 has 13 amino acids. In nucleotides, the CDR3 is TGTGCCAGCACCAAACTCGGGGGCTATGGCTACACCTTC. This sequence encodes CASTKLGGYGYTF.

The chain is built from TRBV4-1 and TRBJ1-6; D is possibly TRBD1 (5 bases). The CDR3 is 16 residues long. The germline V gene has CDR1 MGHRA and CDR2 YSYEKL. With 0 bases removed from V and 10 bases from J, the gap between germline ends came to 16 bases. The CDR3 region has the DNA TGCGCCAGCAGCCAAGAGGGGGAACAAGAACGGTCACCCCTCCACTTT. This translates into CASSQEGEQERSPLHF.